Listed below are T cell receptor beta chains from one sample, sequenced in a study of blood T cell repertoires in COVID-19. Assay used: immunoSEQ multiplex PCR; TCRdb lists only in-frame clones, some missing. The table lists some 150,000 clones, about 79% of them singletons, with roughly 7.2% in the top ten. The sample taken for sequencing was peripheral blood. The receptors originated from a woman aged 50 to 60 in a cohort sampled during active or convalescent COVID-19. Both conserved end residues are part of each CDR3. Fields, in order: D gene, clone size, J gene, V gene, CDR3 protein, CDR3 DNA. A D gene is named only where the DNA matches it firmly. Some rows have no size entry. The others give once, few or many, or a class for an expanded clone.

d_call: TRBD2
clone_size: .
j_call: TRBJ2-3
v_call: TRBV3-1/TRBV3-2
cdr3_aa: CASIVIAGGVADTQYF
cdr3_nt: TGTGCCAGCATCGTCATAGCGGGGGGTGTCGCAGATACGCAGTATTTT

d_call: TRBD1
clone_size: .
j_call: TRBJ2-1
v_call: TRBV19
cdr3_aa: CASSFRDSLYNEQFF
cdr3_nt: TGTGCCAGTAGTTTCCGGGACAGTCTCTACAATGAGCAGTTCTTC

d_call: TRBD1
clone_size: .
j_call: TRBJ2-3
v_call: TRBV27
cdr3_aa: CASTNLYLTGGTGGTDTQYF
cdr3_nt: TGTGCCAGCACCAACCTTTACCTCACGGGGGGGACAGGGGGCACAGATACGCAGTATTTT

d_call: .
clone_size: .
j_call: TRBJ2-1
v_call: TRBV6-1
cdr3_aa: CASSEFPGGGYEQFF
cdr3_nt: TGTGCCAGCAGTGAATTCCCAGGGGGAGGATATGAGCAGTTCTTC

d_call: .
clone_size: .
j_call: TRBJ2-5
v_call: TRBV7-2
cdr3_aa: CASSLGGGQETQYF
cdr3_nt: TGTGCCAGCAGCTTAGGAGGAGGCCAAGAGACCCAGTACTTC

d_call: TRBD1
clone_size: many
j_call: TRBJ1-2
v_call: TRBV29-1
cdr3_aa: CSVEDLVGTGSGYTF
cdr3_nt: TGCAGCGTTGAAGATCTTGTAGGGACAGGGAGTGGCTACACCTTC

d_call: .
clone_size: .
j_call: TRBJ1-1
v_call: TRBV3-1/TRBV3-2
cdr3_aa: CASSRRVLNTEAFF
cdr3_nt: TGTGCCAGCAGCCGCAGGGTTCTGAACACTGAAGCTTTCTTT

d_call: TRBD1
clone_size: once
j_call: TRBJ1-3
v_call: TRBV6-5
cdr3_aa: CASSQPGTGGNTIYF
cdr3_nt: TGTGCCAGCAGCCAACCCGGGACAGGTGGAAACACCATATATTTT

d_call: .
clone_size: .
j_call: TRBJ2-7
v_call: TRBV14
cdr3_aa: CASSRIGLDGEQYF
cdr3_nt: TGTGCCAGCAGCCGTATAGGCCTCGACGGGGAGCAGTACTTC

d_call: .
clone_size: .
j_call: TRBJ1-4
v_call: TRBV20-1
cdr3_aa: CSLRREKLFF
cdr3_nt: TGCAGTCTAAGGAGGGAAAAACTGTTTTTT

d_call: TRBD1
clone_size: .
j_call: TRBJ2-1
v_call: TRBV5-5
cdr3_aa: CASSLDRDRAYNEQFF
cdr3_nt: TGTGCCAGCAGCTTGGACCGGGACAGGGCCTACAATGAGCAGTTCTTC

d_call: .
clone_size: few
j_call: TRBJ1-1
v_call: TRBV30
cdr3_aa: CAWKGAGMETEAFF
cdr3_nt: TGTGCCTGGAAAGGAGCAGGGATGGAAACTGAAGCTTTCTTT

d_call: .
clone_size: .
j_call: TRBJ1-1
v_call: TRBV3-1/TRBV3-2
cdr3_aa: CASSPTGRGEAFF
cdr3_nt: TGTGCCAGCAGCCCTACAGGGAGGGGTGAAGCTTTCTTT

d_call: .
clone_size: .
j_call: TRBJ1-3
v_call: TRBV11-2
cdr3_aa: CASSPVAFTGNTIYF
cdr3_nt: TGTGCCAGCAGCCCGGTGGCGTTCACAGGGAACACCATATATTTT

d_call: .
clone_size: .
j_call: TRBJ2-1
v_call: TRBV2
cdr3_aa: CASSREASSYNEQFF
cdr3_nt: TGTGCCAGCAGTCGTGAGGCTAGCTCCTACAATGAGCAGTTCTTC

d_call: TRBD1
clone_size: .
j_call: TRBJ2-1
v_call: TRBV23-1
cdr3_aa: CASKTVDRSEFF
cdr3_nt: TGCGCCAGTAAAACTGTGGACAGGTCGGAGTTCTTC

d_call: TRBD2
clone_size: .
j_call: TRBJ2-1
v_call: TRBV4-1
cdr3_aa: CASSHSTPGTRYNEQFF
cdr3_nt: TGCGCCAGCAGCCATTCAACGCCCGGGACTAGGTACAATGAGCAGTTCTTC

d_call: .
clone_size: .
j_call: TRBJ1-4
v_call: TRBV11-2
cdr3_aa: CASSPLLSGPGEKLFF
cdr3_nt: TGTGCCAGCAGCCCCCTATTATCGGGTCCAGGGGAAAAACTGTTTTTT

d_call: TRBD1
clone_size: .
j_call: TRBJ1-3
v_call: TRBV6-1
cdr3_aa: CASSEDRGQTRSTIYF
cdr3_nt: TGTGCCAGCAGTGAGGATAGGGGACAGACAAGGAGCACCATATATTTT

d_call: .
clone_size: .
j_call: TRBJ1-1
v_call: TRBV11-2
cdr3_aa: CASSLEFGRANTEAFF
cdr3_nt: TGTGCCAGCAGCTTAGAGTTCGGCAGGGCGAACACTGAAGCTTTCTTT

d_call: TRBD2
clone_size: .
j_call: TRBJ2-6
v_call: TRBV7-2
cdr3_aa: CASSLALAGRHSGANVLTF
cdr3_nt: TGTGCCAGCAGCTTAGCACTAGCGGGGCGCCACTCTGGGGCCAACGTCCTGACTTTC

d_call: .
clone_size: .
j_call: TRBJ2-2
v_call: TRBV24-1
cdr3_aa: CASGGSLNTGELFF
cdr3_nt: TGTGCCAGCGGGGGCAGCTTGAACACCGGGGAGCTGTTTTTT

d_call: .
clone_size: .
j_call: TRBJ2-1
v_call: TRBV4-1
cdr3_aa: CASSHPGYNEQFF
cdr3_nt: TGCGCCAGCAGCCATCCGGGGTACAATGAGCAGTTCTTC